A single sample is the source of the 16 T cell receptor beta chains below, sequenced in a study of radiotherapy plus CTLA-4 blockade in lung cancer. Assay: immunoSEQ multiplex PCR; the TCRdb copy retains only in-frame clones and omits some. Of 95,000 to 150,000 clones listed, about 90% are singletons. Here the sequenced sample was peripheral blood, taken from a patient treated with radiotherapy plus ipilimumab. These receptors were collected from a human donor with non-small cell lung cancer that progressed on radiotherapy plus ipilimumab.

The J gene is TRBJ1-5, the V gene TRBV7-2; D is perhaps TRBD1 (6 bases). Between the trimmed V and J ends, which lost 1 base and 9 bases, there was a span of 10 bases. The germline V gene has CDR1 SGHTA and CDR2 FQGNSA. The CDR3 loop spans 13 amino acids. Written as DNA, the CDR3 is TGTGCCAGCAGCTTAGACCGGGGGGCGCCCCAGCATTTT. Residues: CASSLDRGAPQHF.

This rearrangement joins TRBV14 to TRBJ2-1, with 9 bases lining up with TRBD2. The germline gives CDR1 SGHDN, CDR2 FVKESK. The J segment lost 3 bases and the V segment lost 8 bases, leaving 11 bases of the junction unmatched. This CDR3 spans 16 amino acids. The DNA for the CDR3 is TGTGCCAGCTCCATTTTAGCGGGAGCTAACTACAATGAGCAGTTCTTC. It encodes CASSILAGANYNEQFF.

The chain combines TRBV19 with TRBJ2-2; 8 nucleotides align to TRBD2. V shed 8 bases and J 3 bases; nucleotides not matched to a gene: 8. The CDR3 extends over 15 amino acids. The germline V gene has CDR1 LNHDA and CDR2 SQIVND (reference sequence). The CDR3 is CASFSGNGDTGELFF. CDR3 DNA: TGTGCCAGTTTTAGCGGGAACGGGGACACCGGGGAGCTGTTTTTT.

The CDR3 region is CASSSRGGTWGQPQHF. In DNA, the CDR3 is TGTGCCAGCAGTTCCCGAGGAGGGACGTGGGGTCAGCCCCAGCATTTT. The chain joins TRBV27 to TRBJ1-5, with D possibly being TRBD1 (5 bases). Trimming took off 4 bases at V and 6 bases at J, with 19 bases between the two ends. Germline lookup yields CDR1 MNHEY and CDR2 SMNVEV (reference sequence). The CDR3 length is 16 residues.

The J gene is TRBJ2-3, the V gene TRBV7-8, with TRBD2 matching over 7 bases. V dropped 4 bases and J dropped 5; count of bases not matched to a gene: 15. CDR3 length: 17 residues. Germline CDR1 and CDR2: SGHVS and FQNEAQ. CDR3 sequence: CASSSSIRGGAEDTQYF. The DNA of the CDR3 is TGTGCCAGCAGCTCCAGTATTCGGGGAGGGGCAGAAGATACGCAGTATTTT.

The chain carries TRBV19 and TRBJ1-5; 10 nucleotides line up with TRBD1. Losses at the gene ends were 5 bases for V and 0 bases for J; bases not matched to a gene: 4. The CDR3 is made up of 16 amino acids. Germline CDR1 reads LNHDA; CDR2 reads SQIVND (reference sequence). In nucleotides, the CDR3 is TGTGCCAGTAGTCCAGGGACAGGGGTTAGCAATCAGCCCCAGCATTTT. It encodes CASSPGTGVSNQPQHF.

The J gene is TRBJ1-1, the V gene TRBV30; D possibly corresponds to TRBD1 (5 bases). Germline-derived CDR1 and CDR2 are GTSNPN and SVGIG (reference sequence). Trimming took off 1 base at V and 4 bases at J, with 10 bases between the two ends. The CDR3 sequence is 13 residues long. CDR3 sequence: CAWSGQGGTEAFF. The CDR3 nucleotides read TGTGCCTGGAGTGGCCAGGGTGGCACTGAAGCTTTCTTT. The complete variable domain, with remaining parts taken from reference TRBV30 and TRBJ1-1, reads SQTIHQWPATLVQPVGSPLSLECTVEGTSNPNLYWYRQAAGRGLQLLFYSVGIGQISSEVPQNLSASRPQDRQFILSSKKLLLSDSGFYLCAWSGQGGTEAFFGQGTRLTVV.

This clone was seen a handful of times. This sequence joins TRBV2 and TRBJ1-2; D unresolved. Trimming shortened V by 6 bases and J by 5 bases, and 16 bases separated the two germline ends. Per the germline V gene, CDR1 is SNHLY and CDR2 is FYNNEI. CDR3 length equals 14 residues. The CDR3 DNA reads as TGTGCCAGCAGCGGGTCATCCCTGGGGTATGGCTACACCTTC. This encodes CASSGSSLGYGYTF.

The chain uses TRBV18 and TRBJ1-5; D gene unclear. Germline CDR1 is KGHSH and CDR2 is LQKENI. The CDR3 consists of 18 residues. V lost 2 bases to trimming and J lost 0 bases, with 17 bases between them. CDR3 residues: CASSPAPPAENSNQPQHF. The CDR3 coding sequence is TGTGCCAGCTCACCAGCCCCGCCGGCAGAGAATAGCAATCAGCCCCAGCATTTT.

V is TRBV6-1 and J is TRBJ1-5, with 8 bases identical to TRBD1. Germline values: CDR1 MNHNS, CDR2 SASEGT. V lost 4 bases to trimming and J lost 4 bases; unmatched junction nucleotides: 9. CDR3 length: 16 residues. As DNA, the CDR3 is TGTGCCAGCAGTGGGCGACAGGGGACGATGAATCAGCCCCAGCATTTT. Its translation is CASSGRQGTMNQPQHF.

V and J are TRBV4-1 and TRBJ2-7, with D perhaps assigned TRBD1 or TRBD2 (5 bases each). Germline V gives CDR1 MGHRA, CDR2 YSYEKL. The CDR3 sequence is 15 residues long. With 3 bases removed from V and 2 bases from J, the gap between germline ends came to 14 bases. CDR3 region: CASSHSGTRPYEQYF. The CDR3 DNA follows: TGCGCCAGCAGCCATTCCGGGACCCGGCCCTACGAGCAGTACTTC.

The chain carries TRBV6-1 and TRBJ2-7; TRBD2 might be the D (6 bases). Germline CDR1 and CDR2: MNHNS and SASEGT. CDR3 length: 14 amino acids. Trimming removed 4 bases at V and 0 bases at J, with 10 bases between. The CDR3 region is CASSVRGGSYEQYF. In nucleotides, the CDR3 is TGTGCCAGCAGTGTTAGGGGAGGCTCCTACGAGCAGTACTTC.

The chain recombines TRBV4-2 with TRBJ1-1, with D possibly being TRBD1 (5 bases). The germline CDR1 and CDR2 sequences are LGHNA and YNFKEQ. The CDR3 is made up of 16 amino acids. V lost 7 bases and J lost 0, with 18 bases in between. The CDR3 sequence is CASTTLTRVLNTEAFF. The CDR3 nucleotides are TGTGCCAGCACCACATTGACCAGGGTATTGAACACTGAAGCTTTCTTT.

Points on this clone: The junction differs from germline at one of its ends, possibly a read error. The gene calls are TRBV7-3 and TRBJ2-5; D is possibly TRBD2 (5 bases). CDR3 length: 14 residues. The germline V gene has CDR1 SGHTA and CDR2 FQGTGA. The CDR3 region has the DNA TGTGCCAGCAGCCTAACCGGGGTCCGAGAGACCCAGTACTTC. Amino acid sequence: CASSLTGVRETQYF.

The CDR3 DNA reads as TGTGCCACCAGCAGAGAAATCTCTCAGCAGGGATTTGTTCAGCCCCAGCATTTT. Its protein is CATSREISQQGFVQPQHF. The chain carries TRBV15 and TRBJ1-5, with a possible D match to TRBD1 (5 bases). Germline V gene lookup returns CDR1 LNHNV and CDR2 YYDKDF (reference sequence). The germline V and J ends were trimmed by 0 bases and 6 bases, with 21 bases remaining between them. The CDR3 covers 18 residues. Supplemented by reference TRBV15 and TRBJ1-5, the full variable domain reads DAMVIQNPRYQVTQFGKPVTLSCSQTLNHNVMYWYQQKSSQAPKLLFHYYDKDFNNEADTPDNFQSRRPNTSFCFLDIRSPGLGDTAMYLCATSREISQQGFVQPQHFGDGTRLSIL.

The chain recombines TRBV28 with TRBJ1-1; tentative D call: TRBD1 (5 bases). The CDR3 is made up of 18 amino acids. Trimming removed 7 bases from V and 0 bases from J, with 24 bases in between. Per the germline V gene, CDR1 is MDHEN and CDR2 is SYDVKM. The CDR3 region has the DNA TGTGCCAGCAACTCAAACCCGGGGCGGACCGGGGTGAACACTGAAGCTTTCTTT. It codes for CASNSNPGRTGVNTEAFF.